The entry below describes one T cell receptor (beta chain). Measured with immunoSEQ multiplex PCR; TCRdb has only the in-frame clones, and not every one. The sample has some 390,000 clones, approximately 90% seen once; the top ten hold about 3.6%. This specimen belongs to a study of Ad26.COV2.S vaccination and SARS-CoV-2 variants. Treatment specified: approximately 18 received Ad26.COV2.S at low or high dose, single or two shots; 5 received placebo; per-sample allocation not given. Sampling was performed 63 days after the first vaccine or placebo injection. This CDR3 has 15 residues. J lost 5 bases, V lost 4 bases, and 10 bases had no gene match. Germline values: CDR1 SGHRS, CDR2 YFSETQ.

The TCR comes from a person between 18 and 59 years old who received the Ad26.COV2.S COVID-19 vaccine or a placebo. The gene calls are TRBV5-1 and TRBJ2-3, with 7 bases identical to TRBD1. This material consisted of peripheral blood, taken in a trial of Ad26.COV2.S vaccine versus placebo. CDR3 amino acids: CASSQGTEVLDTQYF. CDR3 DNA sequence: TGCGCCAGCAGCCAAGGGACAGAGGTTCTAGATACGCAGTATTTT.